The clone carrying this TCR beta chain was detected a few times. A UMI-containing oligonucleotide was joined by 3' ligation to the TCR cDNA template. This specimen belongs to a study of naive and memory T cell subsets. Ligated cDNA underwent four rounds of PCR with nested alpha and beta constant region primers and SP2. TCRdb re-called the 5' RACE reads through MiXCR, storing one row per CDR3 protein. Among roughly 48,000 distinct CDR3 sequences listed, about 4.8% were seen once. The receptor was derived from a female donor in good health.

DNA for the CDR3: TGCGCCAGCATGGAGGCAGGCACAGATACGCAGTATTTT. This codes for CASMEAGTDTQYF. The V call is TRBV5-1, the J call TRBJ2-3; TRBD2 is a possible D gene (5 bases). V was pared by 6 bases and J by 1 base, with 9 bases between. The CDR3 extends over 13 amino acids. From germline, CDR1 is SGHRS and CDR2 YFSETQ.